Below are 17 T cell receptor beta chains sequenced from a single sample in a study of brain T cells in children with intractable seizures. Generated by immunoSEQ multiplex PCR, the TCRdb table keeps only in-frame clones and is missing some. The sample includes around 80,000 clones, around nine tenths seen only once; the top ten take 24%. The sequencing used peripheral blood, collected at surgery. Receptors were obtained from a girl aged 2 to 9 with Rasmussen encephalitis and intractable seizures.

This clone was observed a single time. The J gene is TRBJ1-2, the V gene TRBV5-1; 8 positions agree with TRBD1. J was trimmed by 8 bases and V by 0 bases; bases with no gene match: 3. This CDR3 has 13 amino acids. Germline assignment: CDR1 SGHRS and CDR2 YFSETQ. CDR3 sequence reads: CASSLGTGSGYTF. CDR3 in DNA: TGCGCCAGCAGCTTGGGGACAGGGTCCGGCTACACCTTC. The whole variable domain, remainder taken from reference TRBV5-1 and TRBJ1-2, is KAGVTQTPRYLIKTRGQQVTLSCSPISGHRSVSWYQQTPGQGLQFLFEYFSETQRNKGNFPGRFSGRQFSNSRSEMNVSTLELGDSALYLCASSLGTGSGYTFGSGTRLTVV.

The rearrangement links TRBV25-1 to TRBJ2-2, with no clear D. The CDR3 contains 13 residues. Germline CDR1 reads MGHDK; CDR2 reads SYGVNS. V was clipped by 3 bases and J by 4 bases, with 6 bases between them. CDR3 sequence (DNA): TGTGCCAGCAGTGATGTGTCCACCGGGGAGCTGTTTTTT. This codes for CASSDVSTGELFF.

The genes are TRBV9 and TRBJ1-3; TRBD1 agrees at 7 bases. Germline V gene data show CDR1 as SGDLS and CDR2 as YYNGEE. The CDR3 spans 13 residues. The J segment lost 12 bases and the V segment lost 4 bases, leaving 10 bases of the junction unmatched. Here the CDR3 DNA reads TGTGCCAGCAGCCCCCCAGGACAGGCGATCATATATTTT. Translating it yields CASSPPGQAIIYF.

Many counts were recorded for this clone. The chain uses TRBV9 and TRBJ1-1; D perhaps matches TRBD1 (5 bases). This CDR3 region has 16 residues. V was pared by 3 bases and J by 0 bases, with 15 bases between. CDR1 SGDLS and CDR2 YYNGEE come from the germline V gene. The CDR3 sequence: CASSDRDGLMNTEAFF. CDR3 nucleotides: TGTGCCAGCAGCGACCGGGACGGACTGATGAACACTGAAGCTTTCTTT.

V usage is TRBV6-2 or TRBV6-3 and J usage is TRBJ2-7; 8 bases are shared with TRBD2. There are 13 residues in the CDR3. Losses at the gene ends were 4 bases for V and 6 bases for J; bases not matched to a gene: 5. The germline V gene has CDR1 MNHEY and CDR2 SVGEGT. CDR3 coding DNA: TGTGCCAGCAGTTCGGGACTAGTCGGCGAGCAGTACTTC. Protein product: CASSSGLVGEQYF.

V usage is TRBV6-5 and J usage is TRBJ1-2; TRBD1 matches at 7 bases. The CDR3 contains 15 residues. Germline V gene lookup returns CDR1 MNHEY and CDR2 SVGAGI. J gave up 13 bases and V 2 bases, and 16 bases lay outside the gene matches. CDR3 in amino acids: CASSYDGSSGGILTF. The CDR3 DNA reads TGTGCCAGCAGTTACGACGGATCGTCAGGGGGTATTCTCACCTTC.

The chain carries TRBV7-9 and TRBJ2-4; TRBD2 aligns across 9 bases. CDR3 size: 16 residues. Germline loops: CDR1 SEHNR, CDR2 FQNEAQ (reference sequence). V dropped 5 bases and J dropped 0; count of bases not matched to a gene: 5. The CDR3 bases are TGTGCCAGCAGCGCCTCTAGCGGGGCAGCCAAAAACATTCAGTACTTC. It is translated as CASSASSGAAKNIQYF.

V is TRBV6-1 and J is TRBJ1-2; D possibly corresponds to TRBD1 (5 bases). From germline, CDR1 is MNHNS and CDR2 SASEGT. The CDR3 is 16 residues long. V lost 4 bases and J 8 bases, leaving 23 bases between the germline ends. The CDR3 nucleotides read TGTGCCAGCAGTGGGACTTTCTTGGGGCGACGGGAGGGCTACACCTTC. Amino acid sequence: CASSGTFLGRREGYTF.

V gene TRBV6-5 combines with J gene TRBJ2-5; 11 nucleotides line up with TRBD2. V gave up 7 bases and J gave up 2 bases; unmatched junction bases: 6. The CDR3 runs 15 residues. Germline lookup yields CDR1 MNHEY and CDR2 SVGAGI. In nucleotides, the CDR3 is TGTGCCAGCAAGGTTCTAGCGGGGGGACAAGAGACCCAGTACTTC. Protein: CASKVLAGGQETQYF.

The chain uses TRBV25-1 and TRBJ2-5; 13 bases match TRBD2. The length of the CDR3 is 16 residues. In germline, CDR1 is MGHDK, CDR2 SYGVNS. With V trimmed by 0 bases and J by 5 bases, 3 bases remained unmatched. In nucleotides, the CDR3 is TGTGCCAGCAGTGAATATCGGACTAGCGGGGGTGAGACCCAGTACTTC. Encoded protein: CASSEYRTSGGETQYF.

The table lists this clone with a few counts. CDR3 amino acids: CASSIRGAEAFF. The CDR3 coding sequence is TGTGCCAGTAGTATCCGCGGGGCTGAAGCTTTCTTT. The chain carries TRBV19 and TRBJ1-1; D call uncertain. The CDR3 has 12 residues. V was cut by 3 bases and J by 6 bases, with 8 bases left in between. Germline CDR1 and CDR2: LNHDA and SQIVND (reference sequence). Looking up the rest from reference TRBV19 and TRBJ1-1 gives the full variable domain: DGGITQSPKYLFRKEGQNVTLSCEQNLNHDAMYWYRQDPGQGLRLIYYSQIVNDFQKGDIAEGYSVSREKKESFPLTVTSAQKNPTAFYLCASSIRGAEAFFGQGTRLTVV.

The chain employs TRBV6-5 and TRBJ2-7, with D perhaps matching TRBD2 (6 bases). The V gene's germline CDR1 is MNHEY and CDR2 SVGAGI. This CDR3 contains 16 residues. V lost 2 bases and J 3 bases, leaving 17 bases between the germline ends. CDR3 bases: TGTGCCAGCAGTTACACCCTTCTAGCGTCAGGCTACGAGCAGTACTTC. Translating gives CASSYTLLASGYEQYF.

The chain employs TRBV10-3 and TRBJ2-5; TRBD1 aligns across 9 bases. V lost 2 bases, J lost 4 bases, and 5 bases stayed unmatched. Germline V gene data show CDR1 as ENHRY and CDR2 as SYGVKD. This CDR3 has 15 residues. The CDR3 DNA follows: TGTGCCATCAGTGAGCCCGGACAGGGGAGAGAGACCCAGTACTTC. It specifies CAISEPGQGRETQYF.

This clone qualifies as medium-sized. V is TRBV5-1 and J is TRBJ1-1; D possibly corresponds to TRBD1 (5 bases). The CDR3 length is 16 residues. Per the germline V gene, CDR1 is SGHRS and CDR2 is YFSETQ. With 4 bases removed from V and 0 bases from J, the gap between germline ends came to 16 bases. The CDR3 sequence: CASSRRGVSMNTEAFF. The CDR3 nucleotides read TGCGCCAGCAGCCGGAGGGGCGTTAGTATGAACACTGAAGCTTTCTTT.

J is TRBJ2-1 and V is TRBV15; TRBD1 aligns across 7 bases. The V and J ends lost 5 bases and 3 bases, in that order; junction bases with no gene match: 7. Germline V lookup: CDR1 LNHNV, CDR2 YYDKDF (reference sequence). The CDR3 sequence is 15 residues long. CDR3 DNA: TGTGCCACCAGCCGAAGACAGGGTATCTACAATGAGCAGTTCTTC. It yields the protein CATSRRQGIYNEQFF.

The J gene is TRBJ2-1, the V gene TRBV24-1, with 7 bases aligning to TRBD2. CDR1 and CDR2 from the germline V gene are KGHDR and SFDVKD. V was clipped by 3 bases and J by 0 bases; unmatched bases: 4. The CDR3 is made up of 16 amino acids. CDR3 protein: CATSDRLADSYNEQFF. The CDR3 DNA reads as TGTGCCACCAGTGATCGACTAGCAGACTCCTACAATGAGCAGTTCTTC.

The rearrangement uses TRBV2 and TRBJ1-2; the D gene is possibly TRBD1 (6 bases). CDR3 length: 18 residues. V lost 6 bases, J lost 7 bases, and 30 bases lay in between. The germline V gene encodes CDR1 SNHLY and CDR2 FYNNEI. Here the CDR3 DNA reads TGTGCCAGCAGCGATCCCCGGGACAACAGCCCCGTCTCACGTGGCTACACCTTC. Its translation is CASSDPRDNSPVSRGYTF.